What follows is one T cell receptor beta chain and its context. The data belong to a study of blood T cell repertoires in COVID-19. Study-level information: Acute and convalescent COVID-19 specimens originated in the United States, Italy and Spain. Sources were T cells, B-cell-depleted T cells, or PBMCs; the material itself was cDNA or gDNA.

In the original analysis: The assay estimated nucleated cells by amplifying reference gene primers. Clones were read by immunoSEQ multiplex PCR, and TCRdb kept only the in-frame ones, dropping some. The V and J calls and the clone size are those of that table, but D and trimming were determined from the DNA. The data show about 360,000 clones, around 80% seen once. The CDR3 contains 16 residues. Germline V gene sequence: CDR1 SGHTA, CDR2 FQGTGA. Trimming took off 5 bases at V and 2 bases at J, with 17 bases between the two ends. The chain employs TRBV7-3 and TRBJ2-3; D possibly corresponds to TRBD2 (6 bases). The TCR sequence derives from a man aged 25 to 45 with active or convalescent COVID-19. The specimen sequenced was peripheral blood. The CDR3 is CASSPGELAYTDTQYF. CDR3 sequence (DNA): TGTGCCAGCAGCCCAGGCGAGCTAGCGTACACAGATACGCAGTATTTT.